The TCR beta chain described here comes from a study of blood T cell repertoires in COVID-19. Study in general: The study drew acute and convalescent COVID-19 samples from the United States, Italy and Spain.

V lost 4 bases to trimming and J lost 5 bases; unmatched junction nucleotides: 5. The CDR3 covers 14 residues. Germline V CDR1 and CDR2: SEHNR, FQNEAQ (reference sequence). This clone was detected only a few times. Sequencing used immunoSEQ multiplex PCR; TCRdb keeps in-frame clones, though not all of them. The profile shows roughly 100,000 clones, 70% to 90% of them singletons. Sequencing input: peripheral blood. This chain links TRBV7-9 with TRBJ1-1, with 9 bases aligning to TRBD1. This TCR was sampled from a man aged 50 to 60 in a cohort sampled during active COVID-19. For the CDR3, the DNA is TGTGCCAGCAGCTCCGGACAGGGGAGGACTGAAGCTTTCTTT. It codes for CASSSGQGRTEAFF.